This paragraph reports one T cell receptor beta chain. The antigen is unknown. The source of the sample is a study of T-cell memory formation after mild COVID-19. Study-level results: Clones that got smaller from day 15 to 85 had even CD4/CD8, while clones growing later tipped toward CD4+. What remained unconfirmed was the SARS-CoV-2 specificity of second-wave clones peaking on day 37.

The CDR3 contains 14 residues. Trimming shortened V by 7 bases and J by 2 bases, and 13 bases separated the two germline ends. Germline assignment: CDR1 SNHLY and CDR2 FYNNEI. Constant-segment primers and 5'RACE yielded cDNA libraries for TCR alpha and TCR beta, each carrying sample barcodes and UMIs. TCRdb reprocessed the 5' RACE reads with MiXCR, giving one entry per CDR3 protein. The table has around 410,000 distinct CDR3 sequences, less than 25% seen once. The TCR originated in an adult woman who had mild COVID-19 (a few samples of this study predate the infection). Cell type and time point are not known. Sequencing was performed on PBMCs or a T cell subset sorted from them (not recorded which). The chain is built from TRBV2 and TRBJ2-3; D not certain. CDR3 in DNA: TGTGCCAGCATTCAGGAAGTCTACACAGATACGCAGTATTTT. It codes for CASIQEVYTDTQYF.